The rows below give T cell receptor beta chains drawn from one sample of a study of beta chain features in type 1 diabetes. This table comes from immunoSEQ multiplex PCR, and its TCRdb copy is limited to in-frame clones, with some not included. The table includes a few hundred thousand clones, roughly 9.6% detected once. Sample: naive CD4+ T cells from blood. The receptors derive from a woman under 40 in good health. CDR3s include the opening cysteine and the closing phenylalanine or tryptophan. D genes are given only for firm matches. Clone size is not always given. Where it is, it says once, few, many or a class for expanded clones.

V	size	J	D	DNA	CDR3
TRBV2	-	TRBJ1-1	TRBD1	TGTGCCAGCAGTGAACTAGGACAGGCCACTGAAGCTTTCTTT	CASSELGQATEAFF
TRBV4-3	few	TRBJ2-6	TRBD1	TGCGCCAGCAGCCAAGAGACAGGGTTAACTGGGGCCAACGTCCTGACTTTC	CASSQETGLTGANVLTF
TRBV4-3	few	TRBJ2-5	-	TGCGCCAGCAGCCAACACGCCGGAGGTCAAGAGACCCAGTACTTC	CASSQHAGGQETQYF
TRBV9	-	TRBJ2-1	TRBD2	TGTGCCAGCAGCCCAAATAGCGGGAACTTCAATGAGCAGTTCTTC	CASSPNSGNFNEQFF
TRBV18	few	TRBJ2-7	TRBD2	TGTGCCAGCTCACCTCGACTAGCGGGAGGGACCTACGAGCAGTACTTC	CASSPRLAGGTYEQYF
TRBV28	-	TRBJ1-5	TRBD1	TGTGCCAGCAGCGCCACAGGGGCAGGTCAGCCCCAGCATTTT	CASSATGAGQPQHF
TRBV7-9	-	TRBJ1-1	TRBD1	TGTGCCAGCAGCGGACAGGGGGACACTGAAGCTTTCTTT	CASSGQGDTEAFF
TRBV4-1	few	TRBJ2-7	-	TGCGCCAGCAGCCTCTCAGAGGGGGACGAGCAGTACTTC	CASSLSEGDEQYF
TRBV28	few	TRBJ2-3	TRBD2	TGTGCCAGCAGTTTGGGGGAGGGTAGCACAGATACGCAGTATTTT	CASSLGEGSTDTQYF
TRBV6-4	-	TRBJ2-7	TRBD2	TGTGCCAGCAGTGTAACCGGGACTAGCTCCGAGCAGTACTTC	CASSVTGTSSEQYF
TRBV5-1	few	TRBJ2-7	TRBD2	TGCGCCAGCAGCTTCTTAGCGGGAGGCGAGCAGTACTTC	CASSFLAGGEQYF
TRBV6-1	-	TRBJ2-3	TRBD1	TGTGCCAGCAGTGGAAGGGACAGGGTTACAGATACGCAGTATTTT	CASSGRDRVTDTQYF
TRBV28	-	TRBJ2-5	-	TGTGCCAGCAGAACAAACAGGGACGGGGAGACCCAGTACTTC	CASRTNRDGETQYF
TRBV19	few	TRBJ2-3	TRBD2	TGTGCCAGTAGTATGGTAGCGGGCCGTTTCACAGATACGCAGTATTTT	CASSMVAGRFTDTQYF
TRBV28	-	TRBJ1-5	-	TGTGCCAGCAGGATGACAGGAACCTTTCACGCCCAGCATTTT	CASRMTGTFHAQHF
TRBV9	few	TRBJ2-1	-	TGTGCCAGCAGCCTGAGGCCCTCCTACAATGAGCAGTTCTTC	CASSLRPSYNEQFF
TRBV11-2	-	TRBJ2-3	TRBD2	TGTGCCAGCAGCTCGGGACTAGCGGGAGCCGATACGCAGTATTTT	CASSSGLAGADTQYF
TRBV28	-	TRBJ1-1	TRBD1	TGTGCCAGCAGTGCACAGGGGGAAGCTTTCTTT	CASSAQGEAFF
TRBV7-2	-	TRBJ2-1	-	TGTGCCAGCAGCTTAAAGACAGCCAATGAGCAGTTCTTC	CASSLKTANEQFF
TRBV9	-	TRBJ1-1	TRBD1	TGTGCCAGCAGCGTAGGGGGACAGTGGAACACTGAAGCTTTCTTT	CASSVGGQWNTEAFF
TRBV7-3	few	TRBJ2-5	TRBD1	TGTGCCAGCAGCTCAGGGACAGGGGGAGAGACCCAGTACTTC	CASSSGTGGETQYF
TRBV28	-	TRBJ1-1	-	TGTGCCAGCAGCCTAGCCCTAGAGAACACTGAAGCTTTCTTT	CASSLALENTEAFF
TRBV10-3	-	TRBJ2-7	TRBD2	TGTGCCATCAGTGAGTCGGTGGGACTAGCGCCCTCCTACGAGCAGTACTTC	CAISESVGLAPSYEQYF
TRBV25-1	-	TRBJ2-7	-	TGTGCCCACAAAAGGACAGTACTCTACGAGCAGTACTTC	CAHKRTVLYEQYF
TRBV15	few	TRBJ2-7	TRBD2	TGTGCCACCAGCAGAGATCGACTAGCGGGAGAATACGAGCAGTACTTC	CATSRDRLAGEYEQYF
TRBV9	-	TRBJ2-1	-	TGTGCCAGCAGCGCGGAGGTAGACGGTGAGCAGTTCTTC	CASSAEVDGEQFF
TRBV10-3	few	TRBJ2-5	TRBD2	TGTGCCATCAGTCCCCGGGAGGGGGAGACCCAGTACTTC	CAISPREGETQYF
TRBV19	-	TRBJ2-1	TRBD2	TGTGCCAGTAGTTCACTAGCGGGAGGGAAGGGTGAGCAGTTCTTC	CASSSLAGGKGEQFF
TRBV28	-	TRBJ2-7	TRBD1	TGTGCCAGCAGTTCCCCCGGGACAGCCCTCTACGAGCAGTACTTC	CASSSPGTALYEQYF
TRBV4-2	-	TRBJ2-7	-	TGTGCCAGCAGCCAAGATCTGGGACACCCCTACGAGCAGTACTTC	CASSQDLGHPYEQYF
TRBV23-1	few	TRBJ1-1	-	TGCGCCAGCAACTCGCCCCGTGGGGACTTGAACACTGAAGCTTTCTTT	CASNSPRGDLNTEAFF
TRBV30	few	TRBJ2-6	-	TGTGCCTGGAGTTACAGGGGGGGCTCTGGGGCCAACGTCCTGACTTTC	CAWSYRGGSGANVLTF